This TCR beta chain came from a study of technical replicates of blood from several donors. The V gene's germline CDR1 is SGDLS and CDR2 YYNGEE. This CDR3 spans 16 amino acids. The V gene end was trimmed by 0 bases and the J gene end by 3 bases; junction bases not matched to a gene: 5. Data came from immunoSEQ multiplex PCR; TCRdb stores just in-frame clones and leaves some out. The sample has around 98,000 clones, approximately 96% seen once. Sequencing was done on a sample of T cells isolated from PBMCs. V and J are TRBV9 and TRBJ2-7, with 11 bases aligning to TRBD2. The source is a human donor in good health. The CDR3 region is CASSVELAGGYYEQYF. The DNA for the CDR3 is TGTGCCAGCAGCGTAGAGCTAGCGGGAGGATACTACGAGCAGTACTTC.